The 25 T cell receptor beta chains below were found in one sample sequenced in a study of T-cell memory formation after mild COVID-19. TCRdb processed the 5' RACE reads anew with MiXCR; each CDR3 protein has one entry. The table has approximately 250,000 distinct CDR3 sequences, over 15% seen once. Sequenced input: PBMCs or a T cell subset sorted from them (not recorded which). The origin of the receptors is a man aged 18-30 years who had mild COVID-19 (a few samples of this study predate the infection). Cell type and time point are not known.

The chain joins TRBV9 to TRBJ2-5; D gene unclear. The CDR3 spans 14 residues. Germline values: CDR1 SGDLS, CDR2 YYNGEE. Between the trimmed V and J ends, which lost 1 base and 2 bases, there was a span of 9 bases. The chain's CDR3 is CASSVLGTQETQYF. The CDR3 nucleotides read TGTGCCAGCAGCGTACTGGGCACACAAGAGACCCAGTACTTC.

The chain recombines TRBV25-1 with TRBJ1-5; possible D gene TRBD1, 5 bases. The CDR3 consists of 14 residues. Trimming removed 2 bases at V and 5 bases at J, with 10 bases between. The V gene's germline CDR1 is MGHDK and CDR2 SYGVNS. This chain's CDR3 is CASSEGRGYQPQHF. DNA for the CDR3: TGTGCCAGCAGTGAAGGGAGGGGTTATCAGCCCCAGCATTTT.

The J gene is TRBJ2-5, the V gene TRBV7-3; D possibly uses TRBD1 or TRBD2 (6 bases each). Germline values: CDR1 SGHTA, CDR2 FQGTGA. The CDR3 consists of 13 residues. The V end lost 3 bases, the J end lost 6 bases, and 11 bases lay between the germline ends. In DNA form, the CDR3 reads TGTGCCAGCAGCTTCGGGGGCTCAAAGACCCAGTACTTC. Protein product: CASSFGGSKTQYF.

This clonotype was seen ten or more times. The chain has TRBV7-2 and TRBJ2-3; 8 nucleotides line up with TRBD2. The CDR3 is made up of 15 amino acids. With 1 base clipped from V and 5 bases from J, the junction kept 5 bases outside the gene matches. Germline V CDR1 and CDR2: SGHTA, FQGNSA. CDR3 protein: CASSLVAGGGDTQYF. In nucleotides, the CDR3 is TGTGCCAGCAGCTTAGTTGCCGGGGGGGGAGATACGCAGTATTTT.

The chain joins TRBV5-5 to TRBJ2-5; 11 bases line up with TRBD2. Trimming cost V 0 bases and J 5 bases; bases outside gene matches: 6. This CDR3 comprises 16 residues. CDR1 is SGHKS, CDR2 YYEKEE, per germline (reference sequence). The CDR3 region is CASSLGTSGPGETQYF. The CDR3 bases are TGTGCCAGCAGCTTGGGGACTAGCGGGCCAGGGGAGACCCAGTACTTC.

The chain has TRBV6-2 or TRBV6-3 and TRBJ1-6; the D is unclear. This CDR3 region has 11 residues. Germline V gives CDR1 MNHEY, CDR2 SVGEGT. Trimming stripped 8 bases from V and 10 bases from J, with 9 bases between. The CDR3 is CASGPGSPLHF. CDR3 DNA sequence: TGTGCCAGCGGTCCCGGGTCACCCCTCCACTTT.

This clonotype was counted only a few times. V gene TRBV7-3 combines with J gene TRBJ2-7; 10 bases map to TRBD2. Germline assignment: CDR1 SGHTA and CDR2 FQGTGA. This CDR3 has 14 residues. Trimming took 5 bases from V and 7 from J; bases not matched to a gene: 8. In DNA, the CDR3 is TGTGCCAGCAGCCCGAGCGGGGGGGCGGAGGAGCAGTACTTC. Residues: CASSPSGGAEEQYF.

In its sample, this clonotype was seen a few times. This chain links TRBV7-2 with TRBJ1-2; D remains ambiguous. Between the trimmed V and J ends, which lost 4 bases and 4 bases, there was a span of 13 bases. Germline V CDR1 and CDR2: SGHTA, FQGNSA. The CDR3 has 14 residues. The CDR3 sequence: CASSSDDPPYGYTF. CDR3 DNA sequence: TGTGCCAGCAGCTCCGACGATCCACCCTATGGCTACACCTTC.

This clonotype was observed a single time. The V and J genes are TRBV6-5 and TRBJ1-2, with D possibly TRBD1 on 6 matching bases. V was shortened by 3 bases and J by 2 bases, with 10 bases between the two germline ends. The V gene's germline CDR1 is MNHEY and CDR2 SVGAGI. The CDR3 sequence is 14 residues long. DNA for the CDR3: TGTGCCAGCAGTTATGGCAGGGGAAACTATGGCTACACCTTC. This encodes CASSYGRGNYGYTF.

In this sample, this clonotype turned up many times. The gene calls are TRBV6-2 or TRBV6-3 and TRBJ2-7; D is unresolved. The CDR3 totals 11 residues. The V end lost 5 bases, the J end lost 3 bases, and 5 bases lay between the germline ends. CDR1 is MNHEY, CDR2 SVGEGT, per germline. This CDR3 reads CASSTLYEQYF. CDR3 coding DNA: TGTGCCAGCAGTACCCTCTACGAGCAGTACTTC.

The CDR3 nucleotides read TGCGCCAGCAGTGAGTCGACGCAGGTCAACGAGCAGTACTTC. Translating it yields CASSESTQVNEQYF. This chain uses TRBV10-1 with TRBJ2-7; unclear D gene. Germline V lookup: CDR1 WNHNN, CDR2 SYGVQD (reference sequence). V was cut by 0 bases and J by 5 bases, with 11 bases left in between. This CDR3 is 14 amino acids long.

V and J are TRBV5-1 and TRBJ1-2, with D uncertain. The CDR3 spans 14 residues. Germline lookup yields CDR1 SGHRS and CDR2 YFSETQ. The ends were cut back, 0 bases at V and 5 bases at J, with 11 bases in the middle. CDR3 bases: TGCGCCAGCAGCTTGGGGTTGAGGGATTATGGCTACACCTTC. As protein: CASSLGLRDYGYTF. The full variable domain, completed using reference TRBV5-1 and TRBJ1-2, is KAGVTQTPRYLIKTRGQQVTLSCSPISGHRSVSWYQQTPGQGLQFLFEYFSETQRNKGNFPGRFSGRQFSNSRSEMNVSTLELGDSALYLCASSLGLRDYGYTFGSGTRLTVV.

This clonotype came up a few times. V and J are TRBV7-2 and TRBJ1-5, with 8 bases fitting TRBD1. Germline assignment: CDR1 SGHTA and CDR2 FQGNSA. The V and J ends lost 5 bases and 4 bases, in that order; junction bases with no gene match: 13. There are 17 residues in the CDR3. CDR3 amino acids: CASSLHFGTGVNQPQHF. CDR3 bases: TGTGCCAGCAGCCTGCACTTCGGGACAGGAGTGAATCAGCCCCAGCATTTT.

The V call is TRBV5-1, the J call TRBJ2-1; D remains unclear. The CDR3 loop spans 13 amino acids. The germline V and J ends were trimmed by 0 bases and 4 bases, with 5 bases remaining between them. The germline V gene has CDR1 SGHRS and CDR2 YFSETQ. CDR3 sequence (DNA): TGCGCCAGCAGCTTGGAACGGTACAATGAGCAGTTCTTC. Protein: CASSLERYNEQFF. The full variable domain, its missing parts supplied by reference TRBV5-1 and TRBJ2-1, is KAGVTQTPRYLIKTRGQQVTLSCSPISGHRSVSWYQQTPGQGLQFLFEYFSETQRNKGNFPGRFSGRQFSNSRSEMNVSTLELGDSALYLCASSLERYNEQFFGPGTRLTVL.

This chain links TRBV5-5 with TRBJ1-4; no reliable D call. There are 16 residues in the CDR3. The germline CDR1 and CDR2 sequences are SGHKS and YYEKEE (reference sequence). Deletions cut 4 bases from V and 4 bases from J, with 17 bases between. CDR3 region: CASSPSPHRGNEKLFF. The CDR3 nucleotides are TGTGCCAGCAGCCCATCCCCACACCGGGGTAATGAAAAACTGTTTTTT.

This clonotype was seen a few times. CDR3 amino acids: CASSPPIGEQGRTGELFF. CDR3 nucleotide sequence: TGCGCCAGCAGCCCACCCATCGGGGAACAGGGCAGGACCGGGGAGCTGTTTTTT. The genes are TRBV4-1 and TRBJ2-2; D is perhaps TRBD1 (6 bases). Germline assignment: CDR1 MGHRA and CDR2 YSYEKL. CDR3 length: 18 amino acids. The V gene lost 4 bases and the J gene lost 5 bases, with 23 bases spanning the gap.

This clonotype was seen only a few times. The chain carries TRBV6-5 and TRBJ2-5; D uncertain. The CDR3 runs 14 residues. Germline CDR1 is MNHEY and CDR2 is SVGAGI. The V end was cut by 0 bases, the J end by 2 bases, with 7 bases between. CDR3 DNA sequence: TGTGCCAGCAGTTACTCGAGCCAGCAAGAGACCCAGTACTTC. Translating it yields CASSYSSQQETQYF.

The chain couples TRBV21-1 to TRBJ2-5; the table names TRBD1, a call not compared with the DNA. TRBV21-1 is marked as a pseudogene. The CDR3 contains 14 residues. This CDR3 reads CASIILQGEETQYF. In nucleotides, the CDR3 is TGTGCCAGCATCATACTACAGGGTGAAGAGACCCAGTACTTC.

This clonotype was counted between two and nine times. The chain is built from TRBV14 and TRBJ2-2; no firm D call. In germline, CDR1 is SGHDN, CDR2 FVKESK. The CDR3 has 14 amino acids. Trimming removed 2 bases from V and 2 bases from J, with 6 bases in between. CDR3 sequence reads: CASSQNPNTGELFF. The CDR3 DNA reads TGTGCCAGCAGCCAAAACCCAAACACCGGGGAGCTGTTTTTT.

V usage is TRBV4-1 and J usage is TRBJ2-7, with D perhaps matching TRBD1 (6 bases). There are 15 residues in the CDR3. The germline V gene has CDR1 MGHRA and CDR2 YSYEKL. Trimming cost V 1 base and J 3 bases, with 13 bases left between them. The CDR3 bases are TGCGCCAGCAGCCAAGCCAGGGGATTGTACTACGAGCAGTACTTC. This codes for CASSQARGLYYEQYF.

This clonotype was seen more than once but under ten times. V and J are TRBV28 and TRBJ2-3, with 9 nucleotides matching TRBD2. This CDR3 region has 16 residues. From germline, CDR1 is MDHEN and CDR2 SYDVKM. The V and J ends lost 10 bases and 5 bases, in that order; junction bases with no gene match: 16. This CDR3 is CAIQGRRGGKKDTQYF. As DNA, the CDR3 is TGTGCCATCCAGGGCCGGCGGGGGGGGAAAAAAGATACGCAGTATTTT.

This clonotype was seen at least ten times. The chain links TRBV5-1 to TRBJ2-2; D perhaps matches TRBD1 (5 bases). V was trimmed by 0 bases and J by 1 base, leaving 7 bases between them. CDR1 and CDR2 (germline): SGHRS, YFSETQ. This CDR3 has 15 amino acids. CDR3 sequence reads: CASSLDQGNTGELFF. CDR3 sequence (DNA): TGCGCCAGCAGCTTGGACCAGGGGAACACCGGGGAGCTGTTTTTT.

This clonotype was observed at least ten times. The chain joins TRBV7-6 to TRBJ1-1; 10 bases are a match to TRBD1. Germline values: CDR1 SGHVS, CDR2 FNYEAQ. Trimming removed 3 bases from V and 1 base from J; junction bases left unmatched: 8. CDR3 length equals 17 residues. The CDR3 loop reads CASSFFSGTGANTEAFF. DNA of the CDR3: TGTGCCAGCAGCTTCTTCTCCGGGACAGGGGCGAACACTGAAGCTTTCTTT.

In its sample, this clonotype was seen a few times. The CDR3 protein is CASSSPESYNEQFF. For the CDR3, the DNA is TGTGCCAGCAGCTCGCCGGAGAGTTACAATGAGCAGTTCTTC. The chain combines TRBV7-9 with TRBJ2-1; D gene uncertain. Looked up from germline, CDR1 is SEHNR and CDR2 is FQNEAQ (reference sequence). This CDR3 region has 14 residues. Deletions cut 4 bases from V and 4 bases from J, with 11 bases between.

J is TRBJ2-1 and V is TRBV6-5; 7 bases are shared with TRBD2. Looked up from germline, CDR1 is MNHEY and CDR2 is SVGAGI. The CDR3 is made up of 12 amino acids. The J segment lost 12 bases and the V segment lost 4 bases, leaving 6 bases of the junction unmatched. In DNA form, the CDR3 reads TGTGCCAGCAGTTCGCGGGAGTTGGGGCAGTTCTTC. It yields the protein CASSSRELGQFF.